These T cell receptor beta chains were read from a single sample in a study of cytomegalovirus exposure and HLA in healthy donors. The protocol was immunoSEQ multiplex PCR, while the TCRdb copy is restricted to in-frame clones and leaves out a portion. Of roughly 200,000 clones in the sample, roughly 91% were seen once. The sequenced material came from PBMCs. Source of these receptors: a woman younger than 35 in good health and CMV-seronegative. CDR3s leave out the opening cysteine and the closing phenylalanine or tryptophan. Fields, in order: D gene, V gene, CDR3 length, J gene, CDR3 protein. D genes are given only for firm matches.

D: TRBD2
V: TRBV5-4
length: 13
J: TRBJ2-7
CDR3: ASSGRSSGAYEQY

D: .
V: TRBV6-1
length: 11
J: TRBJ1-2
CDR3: ASSTGGGRGYT

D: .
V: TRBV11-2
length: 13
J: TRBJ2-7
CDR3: ASSLESFGLHEQY

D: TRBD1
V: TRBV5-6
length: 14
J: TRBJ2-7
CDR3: ASSPVDRGLSYEQY

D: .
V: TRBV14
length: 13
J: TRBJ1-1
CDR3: ASSQLETENTEAF

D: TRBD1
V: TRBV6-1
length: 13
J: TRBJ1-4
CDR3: ASSVGQGVGEKLF

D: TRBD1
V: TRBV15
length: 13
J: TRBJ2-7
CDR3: ATSSRTGYSYEQY

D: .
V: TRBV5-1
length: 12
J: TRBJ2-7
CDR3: ASKNFPGSDEQY

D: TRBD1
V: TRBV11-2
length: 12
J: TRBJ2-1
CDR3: ASSHPGTGIEQF

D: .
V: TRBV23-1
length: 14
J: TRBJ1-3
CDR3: ASTVTVSELGNTIY

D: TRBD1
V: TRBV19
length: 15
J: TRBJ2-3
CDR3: ASSIAGQGSSTDTQY

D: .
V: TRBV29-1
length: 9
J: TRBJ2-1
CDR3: SVEARGEQF

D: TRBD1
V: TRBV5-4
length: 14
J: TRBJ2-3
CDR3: ASSIDRGKRTDTQY

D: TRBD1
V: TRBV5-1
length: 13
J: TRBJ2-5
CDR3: ASSYPGQGGETQY

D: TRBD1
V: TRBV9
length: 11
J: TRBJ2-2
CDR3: ASSDRGRGELF

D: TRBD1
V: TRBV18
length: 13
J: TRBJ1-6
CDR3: ASSRPGQGNSPLH

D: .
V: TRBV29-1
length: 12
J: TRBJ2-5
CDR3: SVETRLAQETQY

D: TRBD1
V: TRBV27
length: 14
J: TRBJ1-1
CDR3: ASSFGSGTGSTEAF

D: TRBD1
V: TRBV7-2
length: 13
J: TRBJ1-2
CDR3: TSSLVPGGLYGYT

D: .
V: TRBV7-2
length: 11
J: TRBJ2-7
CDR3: ASSLGLAREQY

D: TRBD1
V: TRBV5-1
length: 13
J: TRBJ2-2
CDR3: ASSSTGGEAGELF

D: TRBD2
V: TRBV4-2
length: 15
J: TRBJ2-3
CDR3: ASSQYTGVAGKDTQY

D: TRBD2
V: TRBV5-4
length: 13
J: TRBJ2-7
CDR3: ASSWSGSGGYEQY

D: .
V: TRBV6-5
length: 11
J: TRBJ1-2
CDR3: ASSYSRLDGYT

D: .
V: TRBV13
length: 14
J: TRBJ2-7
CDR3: ASSLRGQIASYEQY

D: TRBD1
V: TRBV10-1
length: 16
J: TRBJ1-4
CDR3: ASTSHGQGRGTNEKLF

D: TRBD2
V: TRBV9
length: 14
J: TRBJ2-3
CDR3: ASSVGGGHGTDTQY

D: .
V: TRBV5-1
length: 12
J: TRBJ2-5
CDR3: ASSPTYPGETQY